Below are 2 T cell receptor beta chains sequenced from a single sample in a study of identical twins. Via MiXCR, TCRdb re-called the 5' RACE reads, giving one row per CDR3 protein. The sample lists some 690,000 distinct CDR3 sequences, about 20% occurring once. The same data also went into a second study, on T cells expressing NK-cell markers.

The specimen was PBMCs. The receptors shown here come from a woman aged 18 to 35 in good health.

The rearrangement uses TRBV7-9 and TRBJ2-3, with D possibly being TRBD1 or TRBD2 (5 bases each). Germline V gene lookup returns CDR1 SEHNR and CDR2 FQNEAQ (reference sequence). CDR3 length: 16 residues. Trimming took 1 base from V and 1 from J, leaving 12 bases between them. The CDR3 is CASSLGTGDRTDTQYF. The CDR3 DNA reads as TGTGCCAGCAGCTTAGGAACCGGGGACCGCACAGATACGCAGTATTTT.

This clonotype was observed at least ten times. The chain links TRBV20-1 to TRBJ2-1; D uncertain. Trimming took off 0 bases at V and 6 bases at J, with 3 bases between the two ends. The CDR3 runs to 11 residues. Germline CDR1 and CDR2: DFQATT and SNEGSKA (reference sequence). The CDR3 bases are TGCAGTGCTAGAGATCCCAATGAGCAGTTCTTC. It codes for CSARDPNEQFF.